The clone carrying this TCR beta chain was recorded a few times. Its antigen is unidentified. Germline-derived CDR1 and CDR2 are SGHDT and YYEEEE. The CDR3 covers 16 residues. Deletions cut 1 base from V and 0 bases from J, with 11 bases between. The data are from a study of T cell repertoires in cytomegalovirus infection. Looking at the study overall: An indication of both CMV infection and matching HLA type came from public TCR beta signatures.

Regarding the study as a whole: Dominating the ex vivo response were TCR beta clonotypes that were CMV-specific and HLA-C-restricted. The cumulative frequency of public TCR beta families distinguished individuals who carried CMV together with the relevant HLA.

TCRdb fed the reads into MiXCR, producing one record per CDR3 protein. In the table there are about 490,000 distinct CDR3 sequences, around 27% of which are singletons. The V and J genes are TRBV5-6 and TRBJ1-3; the D is unclear. The TCR sequence derives from a human donor in good health (CMV status not recorded). Some clones in this sample may be carry-over from other donors' samples. Specimen: PBMCs. The CDR3 DNA follows: TGTGCCAGCAGCTTGAATGGAAGAGGCTCTGGAAACACCATATATTTT. It encodes CASSLNGRGSGNTIYF.